A selection of T cell receptor beta chains follows, all from one sample in a study of shared clonotypes between healthy human individuals. TCRdb's copy holds only in-frame clones and misses some; the assay was immunoSEQ multiplex PCR. This repertoire shows some 2,000,000 clones, roughly 95% found once; its top ten account for roughly 1%. Sequenced input: naive CD8+ T cells sorted from blood. The receptors derive from a man aged 18 to 30 in good health. Both conserved end residues are part of each CDR3. D genes are given only for firm matches. Size tells how often a clone was seen (once, few, many) or the class of an expanded clone, and some rows leave it out.

j_call clone_size v_call d_call cdr3_aa cdr3_nt
TRBJ2-7 . TRBV13 TRBD2 CASSAPGLLYEQYF TGTGCCAGCAGCGCCCCGGGACTACTCTACGAGCAGTACTTC
TRBJ1-2 . TRBV2 TRBD1 CASSAGQGMDGYTF TGTGCCAGCAGTGCTGGACAGGGAATGGATGGCTACACCTTC
TRBJ2-7 . TRBV27 . CASSLSTGTLSYEQYF TGTGCCAGCAGTTTATCGACCGGGACATTGTCCTACGAGCAGTACTTC
TRBJ2-7 . TRBV7-2 TRBD1 CASSSDRFSYEQYF TGTGCCAGCAGCTCGGACAGGTTCTCCTACGAGCAGTACTTC
TRBJ2-2 . TRBV10-3 TRBD2 CAISEPGGTGELFF TGTGCCATCAGCGAGCCGGGAGGAACCGGGGAGCTGTTTTTT
TRBJ2-1 . TRBV10-3 . CAIRSPHNEQFF TGTGCCATCAGGAGTCCCCACAATGAGCAGTTCTTC
TRBJ2-3 . TRBV15 . CATSTGLTSTDTQYF TGTGCCACCAGCACAGGACTAACTAGCACAGATACGCAGTATTTT
TRBJ2-7 . TRBV27 . CASGWGGYYEQYF TGTGCCAGCGGCTGGGGCGGCTACTACGAGCAGTACTTC
TRBJ2-7 . TRBV2 TRBD1 CASSGGQFYEQYF TGTGCCAGCAGTGGGGGACAGTTCTACGAGCAGTACTTC
TRBJ2-7 . TRBV27 TRBD1 CASSSSGQGSYEQYF TGTGCCAGCAGCTCCTCGGGACAGGGCTCCTACGAGCAGTACTTC
TRBJ1-1 . TRBV9 TRBD1 CASSVVVGTENTEAFF TGTGCCAGCAGCGTAGTAGTTGGGACAGAGAACACTGAAGCTTTCTTT
TRBJ1-1 . TRBV6-6 . CASSRGRGPMNTEAFF TGTGCCAGCAGCCGAGGCAGGGGCCCCATGAACACTGAAGCTTTCTTT
TRBJ2-5 . TRBV5-4 TRBD2 CASSGAGGAEETQYF TGTGCCAGCAGTGGTGCCGGGGGGGCCGAAGAGACCCAGTACTTC
TRBJ2-3 . TRBV14 . CASSQDPGPLSTDTQYF TGTGCCAGCAGCCAAGACCCGGGCCCACTTAGCACAGATACGCAGTATTTT
TRBJ1-2 once TRBV13 TRBD1 CASSLEGAVLKGYTF TGTGCCAGCAGCTTAGAGGGGGCCGTCCTTAAGGGCTACACCTTC
TRBJ1-2 . TRBV6-5 . CASSHDGVTNYGYTF TGTGCCAGCAGTCACGACGGTGTTACTAACTATGGCTACACCTTC
TRBJ2-5 once TRBV6-5 TRBD1 CASSLTGASQETQYF TGTGCCAGCAGTCTGACAGGGGCCAGCCAAGAGACCCAGTACTTC
TRBJ2-3 few TRBV18 . CASSPTDTQYF TGTGCCAGCTCACCAACAGATACGCAGTATTTT
TRBJ2-7 . TRBV9 . CASSSEDTSYEQYF TGTGCCAGCAGCAGTGAGGACACTAGCTACGAGCAGTACTTC
TRBJ1-6 few TRBV2 TRBD1 CASPIGTVNSPLHF TGTGCCAGTCCGATTGGGACAGTTAATTCACCCCTCCACTTT
TRBJ2-2 . TRBV7-9 TRBD1 CASSSGTVNTGELFF TGTGCCAGCAGCTCCGGGACAGTAAACACCGGGGAGCTGTTTTTT
TRBJ2-4 . TRBV10-2 . CASSGGAGGYF TGCGCCAGCAGTGGGGGGGCAGGCGGGTACTTC
TRBJ2-2 . TRBV9 TRBD2 CASSPWTSGAPGELFF TGTGCCAGCAGCCCATGGACTAGCGGGGCTCCCGGGGAGCTGTTTTTT
TRBJ1-1 . TRBV7-9 . CASSLSEGVNTEAFF TGTGCCAGCAGCTTATCGGAGGGGGTGAACACTGAAGCTTTCTTT
TRBJ2-7 . TRBV27 . CASTSRPAYEQYF TGTGCCAGCACCTCTAGGCCTGCCTACGAGCAGTACTTC
TRBJ2-2 . TRBV13 . CATISGNTGELFF TGTGCCACCATTAGCGGGAACACCGGGGAGCTGTTTTTT
TRBJ1-1 . TRBV28 TRBD1 CASRITGETEAFF TGTGCCAGCAGGATTACAGGGGAAACTGAAGCTTTCTTT
TRBJ2-1 . TRBV10-1 TRBD2 CARKTSGGYGRNEQFF TGCGCCAGGAAGACTAGCGGAGGCTACGGTCGGAATGAGCAGTTCTTC
TRBJ1-1 . TRBV28 . CATEEGNTEAFF TGTGCCACTGAGGAAGGGAACACTGAAGCTTTCTTT
TRBJ2-7 once TRBV12-5 TRBD2 CASAWGGGSSYEQYF TGTGCTAGTGCCTGGGGCGGGGGAAGCTCCTACGAGCAGTACTTC
TRBJ2-7 . TRBV29-1 . CSVVGGSSYEQYF TGCAGCGTTGTCGGTGGGTCGAGTTACGAGCAGTACTTC
TRBJ2-3 . TRBV28 . CASSPEKHTDTQYF TGTGCCAGCAGTCCTGAGAAACACACAGATACGCAGTATTTT
TRBJ2-1 . TRBV9 TRBD2 CASSISGVPGNEQFF TGTGCCAGCAGCATTAGCGGGGTCCCCGGCAATGAGCAGTTCTTC
TRBJ2-7 . TRBV29-1 TRBD2 CSVELAGGPYEQYF TGCAGCGTTGAACTGGCGGGAGGACCCTACGAGCAGTACTTC
TRBJ2-7 . TRBV28 . CASSLDPWSYEQYF TGTGCCAGCAGTTTGGACCCCTGGAGCTACGAGCAGTACTTC
TRBJ1-2 . TRBV11-2 TRBD1 CASSYEMTGGSAGYTF TGTGCCAGCAGCTATGAGATGACAGGGGGTTCGGCTGGCTACACCTTC
TRBJ2-7 . TRBV27 TRBD1 CASSLVGQGRYEQYF TGTGCCAGCAGTTTAGTGGGACAGGGGCGGTACGAGCAGTACTTC
TRBJ2-5 . TRBV7-9 . CASSSLEWTQETQYF TGTGCCAGCAGTTCCCTTGAGTGGACACAAGAGACCCAGTACTTC
TRBJ2-3 . TRBV11-3 TRBD2 CASSLGTSGQDTQYF TGTGCCAGCAGCTTAGGTACTAGCGGACAAGATACGCAGTATTTT
TRBJ2-7 once TRBV9 . CASSVGDSFPYEQYF TGTGCCAGCAGCGTAGGGGACTCATTCCCCTACGAGCAGTACTTC
TRBJ1-2 . TRBV27 . CASSHSTGEINYGYTF TGTGCCAGCAGTCACTCGACAGGCGAGATTAACTATGGCTACACCTTC
TRBJ2-1 . TRBV7-9 . CASSSQGHNEQFF TGTGCCAGCAGCTCCCAAGGCCACAATGAGCAGTTCTTC
TRBJ2-3 . TRBV10-3 . CAISESTDYTDTQYF TGTGCCATCAGTGAGTCGACGGATTACACAGATACGCAGTATTTT
TRBJ2-2 . TRBV7-8 . CASSLMWEAGELFF TGTGCCAGCAGCTTAATGTGGGAAGCCGGGGAGCTGTTTTTT
TRBJ2-7 . TRBV29-1 . CSVEDGQGYEQYF TGCAGCGTTGAAGATGGGCAGGGGTACGAGCAGTACTTC
TRBJ2-1 once TRBV6-5 TRBD2 CASSATSGGVNEQFF TGTGCCAGCAGCGCCACTAGCGGGGGGGTAAATGAGCAGTTCTTC
TRBJ2-7 few TRBV10-2 . CASSEGYEQYF TGCGCCAGCAGTGAAGGGTACGAGCAGTACTTC
TRBJ2-5 once TRBV6-1 . CASSLQETQYF TGTGCCAGCAGTCTACAAGAGACCCAGTACTTC
TRBJ2-7 . TRBV2 TRBD1 CASSDGTGYPYEQYF TGTGCCAGCAGTGACGGGACAGGTTATCCCTACGAGCAGTACTTC
TRBJ1-4 . TRBV28 . CASSSSDREEKLFF TGTGCCAGCAGTTCGTCGGACAGAGAGGAAAAACTGTTTTTT
TRBJ2-3 . TRBV9 . CASSVEQGQTDTQYF TGTGCCAGCAGCGTAGAACAGGGACAAACAGATACGCAGTATTTT
TRBJ2-3 . TRBV6-6 TRBD2 CASSYSLAGDTDTQYF TGTGCCAGCAGTTACTCTCTAGCGGGAGATACAGATACGCAGTATTTT
TRBJ1-1 . TRBV7-2 . CASSMGHTWTEAFF TGTGCCAGCAGCATGGGACACACGTGGACTGAAGCTTTCTTT